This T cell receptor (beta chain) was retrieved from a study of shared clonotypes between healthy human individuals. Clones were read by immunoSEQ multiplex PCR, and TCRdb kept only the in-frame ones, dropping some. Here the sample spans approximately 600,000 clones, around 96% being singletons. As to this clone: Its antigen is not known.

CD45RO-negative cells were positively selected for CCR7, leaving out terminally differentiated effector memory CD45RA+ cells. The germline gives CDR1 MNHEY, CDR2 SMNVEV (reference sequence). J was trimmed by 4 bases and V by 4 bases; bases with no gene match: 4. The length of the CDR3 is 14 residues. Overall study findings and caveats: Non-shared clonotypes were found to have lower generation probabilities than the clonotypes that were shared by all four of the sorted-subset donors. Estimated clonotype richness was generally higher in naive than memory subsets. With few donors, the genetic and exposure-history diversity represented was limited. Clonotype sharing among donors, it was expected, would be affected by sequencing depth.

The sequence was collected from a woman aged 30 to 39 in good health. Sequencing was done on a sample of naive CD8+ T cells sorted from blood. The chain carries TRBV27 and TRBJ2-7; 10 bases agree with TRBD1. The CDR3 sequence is CASSWGTGEYEQYF. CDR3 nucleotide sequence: TGTGCCAGCAGTTGGGGGACAGGGGAGTACGAGCAGTACTTC.